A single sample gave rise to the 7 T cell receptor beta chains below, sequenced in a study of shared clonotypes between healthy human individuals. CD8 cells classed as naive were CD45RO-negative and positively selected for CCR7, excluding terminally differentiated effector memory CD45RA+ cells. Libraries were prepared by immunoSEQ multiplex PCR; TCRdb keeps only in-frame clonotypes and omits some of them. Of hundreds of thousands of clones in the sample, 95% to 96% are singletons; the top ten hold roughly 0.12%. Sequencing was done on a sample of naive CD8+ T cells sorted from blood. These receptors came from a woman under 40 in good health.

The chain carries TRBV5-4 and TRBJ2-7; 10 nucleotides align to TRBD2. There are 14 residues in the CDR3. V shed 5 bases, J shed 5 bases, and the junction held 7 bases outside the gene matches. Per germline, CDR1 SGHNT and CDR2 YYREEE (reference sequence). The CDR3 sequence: CASSFSGRMHEQYF. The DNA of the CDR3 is TGTGCCAGCAGTTTTAGCGGGAGGATGCACGAGCAGTACTTC.

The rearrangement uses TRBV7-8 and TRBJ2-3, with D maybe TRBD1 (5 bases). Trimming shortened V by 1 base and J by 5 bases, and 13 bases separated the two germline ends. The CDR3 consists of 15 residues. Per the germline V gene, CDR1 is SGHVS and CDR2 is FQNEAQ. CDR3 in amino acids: CASSLVRGLGDTQYF. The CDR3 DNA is TGTGCCAGCAGCTTAGTAAGGGGATTAGGAGATACGCAGTATTTT.

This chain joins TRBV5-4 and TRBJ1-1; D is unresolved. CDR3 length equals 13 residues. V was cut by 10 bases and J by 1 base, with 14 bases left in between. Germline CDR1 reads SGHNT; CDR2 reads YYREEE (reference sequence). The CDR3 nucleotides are TGTGCCGCTCGAAGGGTCGGGAACACTGAAGCTTTCTTT. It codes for CAARRVGNTEAFF. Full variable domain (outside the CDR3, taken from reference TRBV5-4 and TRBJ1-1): ETGVTQSPTHLIKTRGQQVTLRCSSQSGHNTVSWYQQALGQGPQFIFQYYREEENGRGNFPPRFSGLQFPNYSSELNVNALELDDSALYLCAARRVGNTEAFFGQGTRLTVV.

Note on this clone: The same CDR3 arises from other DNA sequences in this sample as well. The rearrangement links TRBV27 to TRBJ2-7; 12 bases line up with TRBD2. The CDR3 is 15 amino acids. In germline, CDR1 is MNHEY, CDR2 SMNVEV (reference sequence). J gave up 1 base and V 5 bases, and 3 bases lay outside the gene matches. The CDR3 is CASSPGTSGSYEQYF. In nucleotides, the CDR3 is TGTGCCAGCAGTCCCGGGACTAGCGGGTCCTACGAGCAGTACTTC.

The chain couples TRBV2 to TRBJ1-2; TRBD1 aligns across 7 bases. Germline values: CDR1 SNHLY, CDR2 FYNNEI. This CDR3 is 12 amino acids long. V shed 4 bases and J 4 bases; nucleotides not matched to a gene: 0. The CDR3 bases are TGTGCCAGCAGTGGGGACAGCTATGGCTACACCTTC. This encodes CASSGDSYGYTF.

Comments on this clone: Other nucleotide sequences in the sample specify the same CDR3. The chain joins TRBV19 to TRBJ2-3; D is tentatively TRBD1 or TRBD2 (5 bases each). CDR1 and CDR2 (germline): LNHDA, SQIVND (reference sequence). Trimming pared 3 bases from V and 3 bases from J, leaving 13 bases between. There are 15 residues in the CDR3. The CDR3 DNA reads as TGTGCCAGTAGTATTGGGCAGGGCGGGACAGATACGCAGTATTTT. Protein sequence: CASSIGQGGTDTQYF.

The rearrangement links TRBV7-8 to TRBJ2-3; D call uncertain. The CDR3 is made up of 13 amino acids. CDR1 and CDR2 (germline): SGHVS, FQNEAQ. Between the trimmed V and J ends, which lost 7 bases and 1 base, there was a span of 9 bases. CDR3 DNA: TGTGCCAGCATTAGTGGCGGCACAGATACGCAGTATTTT. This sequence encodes CASISGGTDTQYF.